The 6 T cell receptor beta chains in this list originate from one sample, sequenced in a study of cytomegalovirus exposure and HLA in healthy donors. The PCR was carried out with 60 Vbeta primers and 13 Jbeta primers. Assay: immunoSEQ multiplex PCR; the TCRdb copy retains only in-frame clones and omits some. The repertoire consists of about 160,000 clones, with roughly 76% occurring once and the leading ten covering roughly 1.4%. The sample taken for sequencing was PBMCs. Every receptor here comes from a man in his sixties in good health and CMV-seronegative.

The CDR3 loop is CASSIGTGAHEKLFF. CDR3 sequence (DNA): TGTGCCAGTAGTATTGGGACAGGGGCTCATGAAAAACTGTTTTTT. The chain employs TRBV19 and TRBJ1-4; 10 bases are shared with TRBD1. The V segment lost 3 bases and the J segment 6 bases; nucleotides outside the gene matches: 4. The CDR3 totals 15 residues. Germline loops: CDR1 LNHDA, CDR2 SQIVND (reference sequence).

The gene calls are TRBV30 and TRBJ2-6; D unresolved. The CDR3 is 12 residues long. Deletions cut 6 bases from V and 2 bases from J, with 5 bases between. Germline CDR1 reads GTSNPN; CDR2 reads SVGIG (reference sequence). CDR3 nucleotide sequence: TGTGCCTGCACGGCTGGGGCCAACGTCCTGACTTTC. This gives the protein CACTAGANVLTF.

The chain joins TRBV19 to TRBJ1-5; TRBD1 aligns across 8 bases. The germline gives CDR1 LNHDA, CDR2 SQIVND (reference sequence). With V trimmed by 1 base and J by 2 bases, 4 bases remained unmatched. The CDR3 runs to 16 residues. CDR3 loop: CASSIAGGFGNQPQHF. In nucleotides, the CDR3 is TGTGCCAGTAGTATAGCAGGGGGCTTTGGCAATCAGCCCCAGCATTTT.

This clone was counted once. The chain links TRBV27 to TRBJ2-7, with TRBD2 matching 15 bases. Looked up from germline, CDR1 is MNHEY and CDR2 is SMNVEV (reference sequence). This CDR3 spans 19 amino acids. V dropped 4 bases and J dropped 1; count of bases not matched to a gene: 11. CDR3 residues: CASSSYLGLAGGVSYEQYF. The CDR3, as DNA: TGTGCCAGCAGTTCCTACTTAGGACTAGCGGGGGGGGTATCCTACGAGCAGTACTTC.

The chain is built from TRBV10-3 and TRBJ2-2, with a possible D match to TRBD1 (5 bases). The germline V gene encodes CDR1 ENHRY and CDR2 SYGVKD. Deletions cut 1 base from V and 2 bases from J, with 8 bases between. The CDR3 length is 15 residues. CDR3 loop: CAISELDSNTGELFF. The CDR3 region has the DNA TGTGCCATCAGTGAGTTAGACAGTAACACCGGGGAGCTGTTTTTT.

The V gene is TRBV5-3, the J gene TRBJ2-7, with 15 bases identical to TRBD2. TRBV5-3 is an ORF; its function is uncertain. This CDR3 comprises 16 residues. V shed 2 bases, J shed 6 bases, and the junction held 6 bases outside the gene matches. CDR3 residues: CARSFPPGLAGGEQYF. The CDR3 bases are TGTGCCAGAAGCTTCCCCCCGGGACTAGCGGGAGGCGAGCAGTACTTC.